Below, one T cell receptor beta chain is given with its context. Its matching antigen is unknown. The entry originates in a study of cytomegalovirus exposure and HLA in healthy donors. It was with 60 Vbeta and 13 Jbeta primers that the PCR ran. Produced via immunoSEQ multiplex PCR; TCRdb's table is partial and in-frame only. The table includes about 170,000 clones, 75% to 80% detected once. Findings and limits, study-wide: What was likely a sequencing artifact was a cluster of highly shared sequence variants. Data from an earlier analysis indicated that most TCR beta V segments were productive either about 87% or about 30% of the time. Roughly uniform depth of sequencing across donors was assumed in presence/absence analyses.

Per germline, CDR1 LNHDA and CDR2 SQIVND (reference sequence). Trimming left V 9 bases short and J 3 bases short, with 18 bases between. This CDR3 contains 14 residues. V is TRBV19 and J is TRBJ2-7; the D is unclear. This receptor was identified in a man aged 40-55 years in good health and CMV-seropositive. The sequencing sample was made of PBMCs. CDR3 amino acids: CASRRSAAYYEQYF. The CDR3 coding sequence is TGTGCCAGCCGACGCTCGGCGGCATACTACGAGCAGTACTTC.